Shown below are 4 T cell receptor beta chains from a single sample sequenced in a study of blood T cell repertoires in COVID-19. This table comes from immunoSEQ multiplex PCR, and its TCRdb copy is limited to in-frame clones, with some not included. The profile covers approximately 170,000 clones, with around 80% appearing a single time and approximately 19% taken by the ten largest. Sequencing was performed on peripheral blood. The receptor source for this set is a woman aged 70-85 years who had recovered from COVID-19.

This clone was seen just once. The chain has TRBV24-1 and TRBJ2-7; TRBD2 agrees at 9 bases. CDR1 and CDR2 (germline): KGHDR, SFDVKD. J gave up 1 base and V 5 bases, and 5 bases lay outside the gene matches. This CDR3 contains 15 residues. CDR3 sequence reads: CATSGNSGSSYEQYF. The CDR3 DNA is TGTGCCACCAGTGGAAATAGCGGGAGTTCCTACGAGCAGTACTTC.

This CDR3 is CASSPGGAGYGYTF. CDR3 DNA: TGTGCCAGCAGCCCGGGGGGGGCCGGCTATGGCTACACCTTC. The chain has TRBV7-3 and TRBJ1-2; possible D gene TRBD1, 6 bases. Germline loops: CDR1 SGHTA, CDR2 FQGTGA. The CDR3 runs 14 residues. The V gene lost 5 bases and the J gene lost 4 bases, with 14 bases spanning the gap.

At least ten counts were recorded for this clone. This rearrangement joins TRBV9 to TRBJ2-7, with 11 positions matching TRBD2. The CDR3 has 14 residues. The J segment lost 3 bases and the V segment lost 3 bases, leaving 2 bases of the junction unmatched. From germline, CDR1 is SGDLS and CDR2 YYNGEE. CDR3 loop: CASSAGLAGYEQYF. The CDR3 coding sequence is TGTGCCAGCAGCGCAGGACTAGCGGGCTACGAGCAGTACTTC.

The rearrangement links TRBV7-2 to TRBJ1-4; tentatively, D is TRBD1 (5 bases). Germline CDR1 and CDR2: SGHTA and FQGNSA. The CDR3 covers 13 residues. V was pared by 4 bases and J by 13 bases, with 16 bases between. CDR3 sequence: CASSSPTGGRLFF. The CDR3 DNA reads as TGTGCCAGCAGCTCCCCCACGGGGGGAAGACTGTTTTTT.